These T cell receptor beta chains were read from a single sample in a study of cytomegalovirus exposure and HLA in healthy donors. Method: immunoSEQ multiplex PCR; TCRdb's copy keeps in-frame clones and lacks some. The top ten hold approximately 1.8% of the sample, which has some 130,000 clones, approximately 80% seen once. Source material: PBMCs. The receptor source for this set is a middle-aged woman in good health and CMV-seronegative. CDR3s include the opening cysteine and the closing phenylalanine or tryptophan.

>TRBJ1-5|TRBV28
CASRGQEQPQHF
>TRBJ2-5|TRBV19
CASSIPGQGQETQYF
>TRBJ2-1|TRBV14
CASSHLQLGGEQFF
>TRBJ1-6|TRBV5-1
CASSLFGGNSPLHF
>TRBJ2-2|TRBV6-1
CASSDEPGANTGELFF
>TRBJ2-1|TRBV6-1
CASELAGYNEQFF
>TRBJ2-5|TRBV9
CASSVGALAGVPFQETQYF
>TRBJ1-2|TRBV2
CASSVLPGQGFGYTF
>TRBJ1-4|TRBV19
CASQLRWTGTENEKLFF
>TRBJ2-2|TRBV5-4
CASSRRGQEASGELFF
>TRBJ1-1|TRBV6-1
CASTRTGRIATEAFF
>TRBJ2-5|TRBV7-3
CASSLTSGKEETQYF
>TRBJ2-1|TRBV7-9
CASGTGLAGNEQFF
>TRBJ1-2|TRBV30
CAWETLPGGGYTF
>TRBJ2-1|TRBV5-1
CASSLYSDEQFF
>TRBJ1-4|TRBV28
CASSPTGTGEKKLFF
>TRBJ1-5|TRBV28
CASSFSQADQPQHF
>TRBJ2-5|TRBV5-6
CASSLRRGAQETQYF
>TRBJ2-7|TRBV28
CASSPIDRDRPYEQYF
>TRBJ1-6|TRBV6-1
CASGPPTGFSPLHF
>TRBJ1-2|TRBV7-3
CASSLLAGTNHGYTF
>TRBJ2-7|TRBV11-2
CASSLGHLYEQYF
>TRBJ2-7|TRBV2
CASSEEAGYEQYF
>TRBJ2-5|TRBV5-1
CASNIRPGQEETQYF
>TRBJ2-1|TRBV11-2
CASSLVPRGGDEQFF
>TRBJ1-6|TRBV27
CASSWDSNSPLHF
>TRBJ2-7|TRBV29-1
CTPEPDYYEQYF
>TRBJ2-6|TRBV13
CASRWRGASGGANGLTF
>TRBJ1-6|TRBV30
CAWSGDGGNPHF
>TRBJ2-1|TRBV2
CASSRTSGSSSYNEQFF
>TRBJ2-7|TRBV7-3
CASSLMQGGSYEQYF
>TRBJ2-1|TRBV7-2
CASSLVSGGKQFF
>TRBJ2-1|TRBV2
CASSPTSGSYNEQFF
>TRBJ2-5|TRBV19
CASSIRGSETQYF
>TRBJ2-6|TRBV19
CASSIGRSSGANGLTF
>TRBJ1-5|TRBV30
CAWSVYNQPQHF
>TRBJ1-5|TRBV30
CAWGRTLGPQHF
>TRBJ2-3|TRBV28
CASSSPTTPGGDTQYF
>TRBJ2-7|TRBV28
CASNTGTGRDEQYF
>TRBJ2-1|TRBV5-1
CASSLAGEDNEQFF
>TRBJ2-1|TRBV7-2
CASSLASGGAGNEQFF
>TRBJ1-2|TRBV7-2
CASSLALPGQGDGYTF
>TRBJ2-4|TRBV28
CASQGEAKNIQYF
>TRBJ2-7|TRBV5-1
CASSFSEGYEQYF
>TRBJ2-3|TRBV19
CASSDEGGPAPSTDTQYF
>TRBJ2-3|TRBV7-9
CASRPAADTQYF